One and the same sample provided the 22 T cell receptor beta chains below, sequenced in a study of blood T cell repertoires in COVID-19. Assay used: immunoSEQ multiplex PCR; TCRdb lists only in-frame clones, some missing. Of tens of thousands of clones in the sample, 88% were seen once. The sequenced sample consisted of peripheral blood. These receptors were obtained from a middle-aged man with acute or convalescent COVID-19.

The V gene is TRBV9, the J gene TRBJ2-5; 9 bases are shared with TRBD2. Germline V gives CDR1 SGDLS, CDR2 YYNGEE. J lost 2 bases, V lost 0 bases, and 5 bases had no gene match. The CDR3 runs to 16 residues. CDR3: CASSVVGRGGQETQYF. The DNA of the CDR3 is TGTGCCAGCAGCGTAGTAGGGCGGGGGGGACAAGAGACCCAGTACTTC.

The CDR3: CASSEGQYNSPLHF. The CDR3 DNA reads TGTGCCAGCAGCGAGGGACAGTATAATTCACCCCTCCACTTT. The genes are TRBV9 and TRBJ1-6, with 7 bases that match TRBD1. The length of the CDR3 is 14 residues. CDR1 is SGDLS and CDR2 is YYNGEE in the germline V gene. V lost 3 bases and J lost 4; bases outside the gene matches: 1.

The chain is built from TRBV5-6 and TRBJ1-6; D remains unclear. CDR1 SGHDT and CDR2 YYEEEE come from the germline V gene. The CDR3 is 13 residues long. V shed 2 bases and J shed 7 bases, with 7 bases lying between them. CDR3 nucleotides: TGTGCCAGCAGCTTCACAGACAATTCACCCCTCCACTTT. It translates to CASSFTDNSPLHF.

The chain links TRBV3-1 (or the pseudogene TRBV3-2) to TRBJ2-3; 8 bases align to TRBD2. The CDR3 has 17 residues. The J segment lost 4 bases and the V segment lost 4 bases, leaving 13 bases of the junction unmatched. Germline V gene lookup returns CDR1 LGHDT and CDR2 YNNKEL (reference sequence). The CDR3 region has the DNA TGTGCCAGCAGCCTCCAACCCCCGGGGGGGCTGTCAGATACGCAGTATTTT. Its protein product is CASSLQPPGGLSDTQYF.

The table lists this clone with a few counts. The chain employs TRBV4-2 and TRBJ1-1; D remains ambiguous. V was shortened by 4 bases and J by 0 bases, with 9 bases between the two germline ends. The CDR3 is 14 residues long. Germline values: CDR1 LGHNA, CDR2 YNFKEQ. In nucleotides, the CDR3 is TGTGCCAGCAGCCCGATGGAGATGAACACTGAAGCTTTCTTT. It is translated as CASSPMEMNTEAFF.

This chain uses TRBV18 with TRBJ1-4; no definite D call. V was clipped by 3 bases and J by 8 bases, with 13 bases between them. In germline, CDR1 is KGHSH, CDR2 LQKENI. CDR3 length: 14 residues. CDR3 bases: TGTGCCAGCTCACCTGGAAGACTATGGGAAAAACTGTTTTTT. As protein: CASSPGRLWEKLFF.

The chain has TRBV29-1 and TRBJ2-5, with D tentatively TRBD1 (6 bases). Germline loops: CDR1 SQVTM, CDR2 ANQGSEA. With 1 base removed from V and 5 bases from J, the gap between germline ends came to 11 bases. The CDR3 is 13 amino acids. This CDR3 reads CSVEVWQGETQYF. The CDR3 coding sequence is TGCAGCGTTGAAGTATGGCAGGGGGAGACCCAGTACTTC. Looking up the rest from reference TRBV29-1 and TRBJ2-5 gives the full variable domain: SAVISQKPSRDICQRGTSLTIQCQVDSQVTMMFWYRQQPGQSLTLIATANQGSEATYESGFVIDKFPISRPNLTFSTLTVSNMSPEDSSIYLCSVEVWQGETQYFGPGTRLLVL.

The chain carries TRBV11-2 and TRBJ2-7, with TRBD1 matching 7 bases. Germline trimming cut 4 bases from V and 0 bases from J; bases unmatched to any gene: 12. The CDR3 is 17 amino acids. Germline V gene data show CDR1 as SGHAT and CDR2 as FQNNGV. CDR3 sequence reads: CASSSRQGALSSYEQYF. DNA of the CDR3: TGTGCCAGCAGCTCACGACAGGGCGCCCTTAGCTCCTACGAGCAGTACTTC.

The chain employs TRBV2 and TRBJ2-7; 12 bases agree with TRBD1. After removal of 6 bases from V and 2 bases from J, the junction contained 5 bases not matched to a gene. CDR3 length: 15 amino acids. The germline gives CDR1 SNHLY, CDR2 FYNNEI. DNA of the CDR3: TGTGCCAGCAGCTGGGGACAGGGGGCAGCCTACGAGCAGTACTTC. It translates to CASSWGQGAAYEQYF.

The chain joins TRBV5-6 to TRBJ1-6, with D possibly matching TRBD1 (6 bases). Germline V gene lookup returns CDR1 SGHDT and CDR2 YYEEEE. The CDR3 consists of 14 residues. Trimming stripped 0 bases from V and 9 bases from J, with 10 bases between. In DNA form, the CDR3 reads TGTGCCAGCAGCTTGGGAGGGGGAAGTTCACCCCTCCACTTT. The encoded protein is CASSLGGGSSPLHF.

The chain is built from TRBV7-9 and TRBJ2-5, with 11 bases fitting TRBD1. Germline V CDR1 and CDR2: SEHNR, FQNEAQ (reference sequence). This CDR3 region has 13 residues. Trimming removed 5 bases from V and 7 bases from J; junction bases left unmatched: 3. The CDR3 region is CASSPGQGATQYF. The CDR3 DNA reads as TGTGCCAGCAGCCCAGGACAGGGGGCGACCCAGTACTTC.

The rearrangement links TRBV2 to TRBJ2-7; 12 positions match TRBD1. The ends lost 6 bases at V and 3 bases at J; junction bases unmatched: 3. This CDR3 spans 14 amino acids. Germline loops: CDR1 SNHLY, CDR2 FYNNEI. As DNA, the CDR3 is TGTGCCAGCAGGGGGGACAGGGGGCTCTACGAGCAGTACTTC. It specifies CASRGDRGLYEQYF. Based on the CDR3 plus reference TRBV2 and TRBJ2-7, the full variable domain is EPEVTQTPSHQVTQMGQEVILRCVPISNHLYFYWYRQILGQKVEFLVSFYNNEISEKSEIFDDQFSVERPDGSNFTLKIRSTKLEDSAMYFCASRGDRGLYEQYFGPGTRLTVT.

The chain combines TRBV19 with TRBJ2-7; D unresolved. Per germline, CDR1 LNHDA and CDR2 SQIVND (reference sequence). V was pared by 0 bases and J by 0 bases, with 6 bases between. This CDR3 region has 14 residues. The CDR3: CASSIDVSSYEQYF. The CDR3, as DNA: TGTGCCAGTAGTATAGATGTGAGCTCCTACGAGCAGTACTTC.

V usage is TRBV7-9 and J usage is TRBJ1-6, with no clear D. Between the trimmed V and J ends, which lost 2 bases and 10 bases, there was a span of 12 bases. The CDR3 contains 14 residues. CDR1 SEHNR and CDR2 FQNEAQ come from the germline V gene (reference sequence). The DNA of the CDR3 is TGTGCCAGCAGCTTACGGGTGGGAGCGTCACCCCTCCACTTT. This encodes CASSLRVGASPLHF.

This clone was detected only once. Relative to the germline gene, one junction end is altered; a read error may explain this. J is TRBJ2-2 and V is TRBV19; TRBD1 agrees at 7 bases. CDR3 length: 13 amino acids. CDR1 is LNHDA and CDR2 is SQIVND in the germline V gene (reference sequence). As DNA, the CDR3 is TGTGCCAGTAGACAGGGGAACGCCGGGGAGCTGTTTTTT. It translates to CASRQGNAGELFF.

The chain is built from TRBV2 and TRBJ2-7; D possibly corresponds to TRBD1 (5 bases). The V end lost 7 bases, the J end lost 3 bases, and 16 bases lay between the germline ends. CDR3 length: 14 amino acids. Germline V CDR1 and CDR2: SNHLY, FYNNEI. CDR3 sequence: CASIGQGKVYEQYF. The CDR3 DNA follows: TGTGCCAGCATAGGGCAGGGCAAGGTCTACGAGCAGTACTTC.

The chain recombines TRBV3-1 (or the pseudogene TRBV3-2) with TRBJ1-2; 7 nucleotides match TRBD1. The CDR3 sequence is 15 residues long. The V gene's germline CDR1 is LGHDT and CDR2 YNNKEL (reference sequence). The V gene end was trimmed by 0 bases and the J gene end by 7 bases; junction bases not matched to a gene: 8. CDR3 sequence reads: CASSQDGTGVAGYTF. CDR3 DNA: TGTGCCAGCAGCCAAGACGGCACAGGGGTGGCTGGCTACACCTTC.

The chain is built from TRBV27 and TRBJ2-7; no clear D. The CDR3 contains 14 residues. Trimming cost V 6 bases and J 0 bases, with 12 bases left between them. CDR1 and CDR2 (germline): MNHEY, SMNVEV (reference sequence). The CDR3, as DNA: TGTGCCAGCAGCCGACGAGGTGTCTCCTACGAGCAGTACTTC. It codes for CASSRRGVSYEQYF.

This sequence joins TRBV6-6 and TRBJ2-5; D call uncertain. The germline gives CDR1 MNHNY, CDR2 SVGAGI (reference sequence). The V and J ends lost 5 bases and 7 bases respectively, with 8 bases between them. CDR3 length: 11 amino acids. In DNA form, the CDR3 reads TGTGCCAGCAGTCCCGCGGCGACCCAGTACTTC. Translation: CASSPAATQYF.

The CDR3 sequence is CASTIYNEQFF. CDR3 sequence (DNA): TGCGCCAGCACCATCTACAATGAGCAGTTCTTC. The genes are TRBV5-1 and TRBJ2-1, with unresolved D. The CDR3 has 11 residues. Trimming shortened V by 6 bases and J by 3 bases, and 4 bases separated the two germline ends. Germline values: CDR1 SGHRS, CDR2 YFSETQ.

V gene TRBV18 combines with J gene TRBJ2-7, with 8 positions matching TRBD1. CDR3 length: 13 amino acids. The trim removed 6 bases at V and 7 bases at J, leaving 8 bases unmatched. CDR1 KGHSH and CDR2 LQKENI come from the germline V gene. The CDR3 loop is CASSPGQAKEQYF. Written as DNA, the CDR3 is TGTGCCAGCTCTCCGGGACAGGCTAAAGAGCAGTACTTC.

This clone was counted between two and nine times. The CDR3 DNA is TGTGCCAGCAGCCTCTCTCACAGACAGCTCCCCTATGGCTACACCTTC. Protein: CASSLSHRQLPYGYTF. The rearrangement uses TRBV3-1 (or the pseudogene TRBV3-2) and TRBJ1-2, with D perhaps matching TRBD1 (5 bases). This CDR3 spans 16 amino acids. Germline V gene lookup returns CDR1 LGHDT and CDR2 YNNKEL (reference sequence). Trimming took 4 bases from V and 4 from J, leaving 19 bases between them.